This paragraph covers one TCR beta chain sequence. As yet, its antigen is unknown. This sample was taken from a study of cytomegalovirus exposure and HLA in healthy donors. Study-level findings and limits: It was approximately 150 TCR beta chains that were listed as cytomegalovirus-associated.

Trimming pared 8 bases from V and 4 bases from J, leaving 11 bases between. The CDR3 covers 13 residues. From germline, CDR1 is SGHDN and CDR2 FVKESK. The study ran its PCR with 60 Vbeta and 13 Jbeta primers. Libraries were prepared by immunoSEQ multiplex PCR; TCRdb keeps only in-frame clonotypes and omits some of them. Seen here are about 40,000 clones, 66% observed once, and the top ten hold more than 15%. What was sequenced was PBMCs. The chain joins TRBV14 to TRBJ1-4; possible D gene TRBD1, 5 bases. The receptor was isolated from a man aged 50 to 59 in good health and CMV-seropositive. CDR3 amino acids: CASQRDFNEKLFF. CDR3 nucleotides: TGTGCCAGCCAAAGGGACTTTAATGAAAAACTGTTTTTT.